These T cell receptor beta chains were read from a single sample in a study of T-cell memory formation after mild COVID-19. TCRdb recomputed calls from the 5' RACE reads with MiXCR, one row per CDR3 protein. The sample records 150,000 or so distinct CDR3 sequences, more than 14% being singletons. The sample was PBMCs or a T cell subset sorted from them (not recorded which). These receptors all come from an adult woman who had mild COVID-19 (a few samples of this study predate the infection). Cell type and time point are not known. The CDR3 runs from the conserved cysteine through the conserved F or W. Each record gives: CDR3 length, clone size, V gene, J gene, D gene, CDR3 protein, CDR3 DNA. D genes are given only for firm matches. A row's size may be missing; if present it is once, few, many or a size class.

length: 15; size: few; V: TRBV5-1; J: TRBJ1-1; D: .; CDR3: CASSLEGTEGAEAFF; DNA: TGCGCCAGCAGCTTGGAAGGGACTGAGGGGGCTGAAGCTTTCTTT
length: 13; size: few; V: TRBV7-6; J: TRBJ2-1; D: .; CDR3: CASSSRYYNEQFF; DNA: TGTGCCAGCAGCTCTAGGTACTACAATGAGCAGTTCTTC
length: 17; size: .; V: TRBV19; J: TRBJ2-4; D: .; CDR3: CASSILAGSGAKNIQYF; DNA: TGTGCCAGTAGTATCTTGGCGGGCAGTGGGGCCAAAAACATTCAGTACTTC
length: 17; size: few; V: TRBV7-9; J: TRBJ2-7; D: .; CDR3: CASSLGDLRDTFYEQYF; DNA: TGTGCCAGCAGCTTAGGGGACCTCCGGGACACGTTTTACGAGCAGTACTTC
length: 16; size: .; V: TRBV12-3/TRBV12-4; J: TRBJ2-4; D: TRBD2; CDR3: CASSFSVTGGKNIQYF; DNA: TGTGCCAGCAGTTTTTCAGTGACGGGGGGTAAAAACATTCAGTACTTC
length: 16; size: .; V: TRBV5-1; J: TRBJ2-5; D: TRBD2; CDR3: CASSGGLAGSGETQYF; DNA: TGCGCCAGCAGCGGGGGACTAGCGGGATCCGGGGAGACCCAGTACTTC
length: 13; size: few; V: TRBV29-1; J: TRBJ2-1; D: .; CDR3: CSVDPRPYNEQFF; DNA: TGCAGCGTTGATCCTCGACCGTACAATGAGCAGTTCTTC
length: 14; size: .; V: TRBV12-3/TRBV12-4; J: TRBJ2-1; D: .; CDR3: CASARERPLNEQFF; DNA: TGTGCCAGCGCTCGGGAGCGACCTTTGAATGAGCAGTTCTTC
length: 13; size: .; V: TRBV30; J: TRBJ1-5; D: .; CDR3: CAWREDGNQPQHF; DNA: TGTGCCTGGAGGGAAGATGGCAATCAGCCCCAGCATTTT
length: 19; size: .; V: TRBV7-2; J: TRBJ2-1; D: TRBD2; CDR3: CASSSPTAGTSGGYNEQFF; DNA: TGTGCCAGCAGCTCCCCTACCGCCGGGACTAGCGGGGGTTACAATGAGCAGTTCTTC
length: 18; size: few; V: TRBV13; J: TRBJ2-2; D: TRBD2; CDR3: CASRPTGRLAVNTGELFF; DNA: TGTGCCAGCAGACCCACGGGTCGGCTAGCGGTTAACACCGGGGAGCTGTTTTTT